This T cell receptor beta chain is from a study of Graves' ophthalmopathy and Graves' hyperthyroidism. Across the whole study: No treatment had been given when peripheral blood was collected at initial diagnosis.

CDR3 length: 14 residues. Germline CDR1 reads DFQATT; CDR2 reads SNEGSKA (reference sequence). V was cut by 1 base and J by 1 base, with 7 bases left in between. This clonotype was seen only a few times. Amplification of the TCR beta CDR3 regions used RNA transcripts (as template). The workflow started with a first-round RT-PCR run with HTBI primers and then moved on to a second-round multiplex PCR. TCRdb fed the multiplex PCR reads into MiXCR, producing one record per CDR3 protein. The data hold 650,000 to 900,000 distinct CDR3 sequences, with roughly 40% observed a single time. Sequencing was carried out using peripheral blood. This clonotype originated in an adult man with Graves' ophthalmopathy. The V and J genes are TRBV20-1 and TRBJ2-2; D gene unclear. CDR3 DNA: TGCAGTGCTAGAGCTGCACAGAACACCGGGGAGCTGTTTTTT. This encodes CSARAAQNTGELFF.